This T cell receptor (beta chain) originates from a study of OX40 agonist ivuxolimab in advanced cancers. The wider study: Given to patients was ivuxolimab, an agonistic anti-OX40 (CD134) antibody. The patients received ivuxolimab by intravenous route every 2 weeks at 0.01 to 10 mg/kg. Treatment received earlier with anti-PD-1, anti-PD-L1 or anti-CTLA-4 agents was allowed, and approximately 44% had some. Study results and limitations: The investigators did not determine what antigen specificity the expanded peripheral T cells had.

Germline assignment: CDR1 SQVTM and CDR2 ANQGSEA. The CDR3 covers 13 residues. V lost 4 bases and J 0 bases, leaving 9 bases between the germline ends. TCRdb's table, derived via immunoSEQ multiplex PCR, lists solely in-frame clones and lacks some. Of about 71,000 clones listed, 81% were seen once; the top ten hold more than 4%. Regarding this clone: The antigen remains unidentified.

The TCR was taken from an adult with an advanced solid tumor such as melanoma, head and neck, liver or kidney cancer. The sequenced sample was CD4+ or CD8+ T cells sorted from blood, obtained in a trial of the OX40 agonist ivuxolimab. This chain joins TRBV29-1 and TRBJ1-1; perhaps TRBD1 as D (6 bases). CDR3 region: CSVAGQLNTEAFF. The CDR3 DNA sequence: TGCAGCGTTGCTGGACAGCTGAACACTGAAGCTTTCTTT.